These 19 T cell receptor beta chains were sequenced from one sample in a study of blood T cell repertoires in COVID-19. Profiling relied on immunoSEQ multiplex PCR, and the TCRdb table lists in-frame clones only, not all of them. The sample contains around 200,000 clones, 85% to 90% of which appear only once. The material sequenced was peripheral blood. These receptors all come from a man aged 60 to 69 who had recovered from COVID-19.

The rearrangement joins TRBV7-7 to TRBJ2-7; 10 bases match TRBD2. Germline CDR1 is SSHAT and CDR2 is FNYEAQ (reference sequence). With V trimmed by 4 bases and J by 7 bases, 4 bases remained unmatched. This CDR3 contains 13 residues. The CDR3 sequence is CASSSLAGVEQYF. The CDR3 coding sequence is TGTGCCAGCAGCTCGCTAGCGGGAGTAGAGCAGTACTTC.

CDR3 sequence reads: CASSLLAGGYAGEQFF. The CDR3 bases are TGTGCCAGCAGTCTACTAGCGGGAGGATATGCAGGTGAGCAGTTCTTC. The rearrangement joins TRBV28 to TRBJ2-1; 12 bases are a match to TRBD2. The germline gives CDR1 MDHEN, CDR2 SYDVKM. The V gene end was trimmed by 5 bases and the J gene end by 9 bases; junction bases not matched to a gene: 11. There are 16 residues in the CDR3.

The gene calls are TRBV30 and TRBJ1-6; TRBD1 matches at 12 bases. The CDR3 consists of 15 residues. V shed 1 base and J 8 bases; nucleotides not matched to a gene: 3. CDR1 and CDR2 from the germline V gene are GTSNPN and SVGIG (reference sequence). CDR3 amino acids: CAWSGDRGLYSPLHF. CDR3 nucleotides: TGTGCCTGGAGTGGGGACAGGGGGCTTTATTCACCCCTCCACTTT. The full variable domain, completed using reference TRBV30 and TRBJ1-6, is SQTIHQWPATLVQPVGSPLSLECTVEGTSNPNLYWYRQAAGRGLQLLFYSVGIGQISSEVPQNLSASRPQDRQFILSSKKLLLSDSGFYLCAWSGDRGLYSPLHFGNGTRLTVT.

The chain combines TRBV4-2 with TRBJ1-1; the match to TRBD1 covers 8 bases. V lost 4 bases and J lost 1; bases outside the gene matches: 8. CDR1 and CDR2 from the germline V gene are LGHNA and YNFKEQ. The CDR3 covers 16 residues. The CDR3 coding sequence is TGTGCCAGCAGCCCCGACAGAGGGACAGGGAACACTGAAGCTTTCTTT. It encodes CASSPDRGTGNTEAFF.

This chain connects TRBV28 to TRBJ2-1; TRBD1 matches 8 bases. Looked up from germline, CDR1 is MDHEN and CDR2 is SYDVKM. The J segment lost 4 bases and the V segment lost 10 bases, leaving 6 bases of the junction unmatched. The length of the CDR3 is 13 residues. The CDR3 DNA is TGTGCCACCAAGGGACAGGTATACAATGAGCAGTTCTTC. Its translation: CATKGQVYNEQFF.

The V gene is TRBV4-1, the J gene TRBJ1-3; tentative D call: TRBD1 (6 bases). Trimming shortened V by 3 bases and J by 4 bases, and 13 bases separated the two germline ends. Germline V gene sequence: CDR1 MGHRA, CDR2 YSYEKL. CDR3 length: 15 residues. CDR3 region: CASSQPAQGGNTIYF. The CDR3 DNA sequence: TGCGCCAGCAGCCAGCCGGCGCAGGGGGGAAACACCATATATTTT.

The chain recombines TRBV5-4 with TRBJ2-3, with 9 bases identical to TRBD1. Germline-derived CDR1 and CDR2 are SGHNT and YYREEE (reference sequence). CDR3 length: 13 amino acids. Unmatched junction bases numbered 1, after V lost 4 bases and J lost 4 bases. CDR3 DNA: TGTGCCAGCAGCGGGACAGGGTCAGATACGCAGTATTTT. Translation: CASSGTGSDTQYF. Combining the CDR3 with reference TRBV5-4 and TRBJ2-3 gives the whole variable domain ETGVTQSPTHLIKTRGQQVTLRCSSQSGHNTVSWYQQALGQGPQFIFQYYREEENGRGNFPPRFSGLQFPNYSSELNVNALELDDSALYLCASSGTGSDTQYFGPGTRLTVL.

The V and J genes are TRBV28 and TRBJ1-2; no reliable D call. Germline assignment: CDR1 MDHEN and CDR2 SYDVKM. The CDR3 has 13 residues. The V end was cut by 7 bases, the J end by 5 bases, with 14 bases between. CDR3 in amino acids: CASKSPESYGYTF. In DNA, the CDR3 is TGTGCCAGCAAATCCCCAGAATCATATGGCTACACCTTC.

The chain recombines TRBV5-4 with TRBJ2-5; TRBD2 is a possible D gene (6 bases). This CDR3 is 14 amino acids long. The germline CDR1 and CDR2 sequences are SGHNT and YYREEE (reference sequence). Trimming removed 1 base at V and 1 base at J, with 8 bases between. The CDR3 sequence: CASSLPGGQETQYF. As DNA, the CDR3 is TGTGCCAGCAGCTTGCCCGGGGGCCAAGAGACCCAGTACTTC. The whole variable domain, remainder taken from reference TRBV5-4 and TRBJ2-5, is ETGVTQSPTHLIKTRGQQVTLRCSSQSGHNTVSWYQQALGQGPQFIFQYYREEENGRGNFPPRFSGLQFPNYSSELNVNALELDDSALYLCASSLPGGQETQYFGPGTRLLVL.

The chain recombines TRBV11-1 with TRBJ2-3; tentative D call: TRBD2 (6 bases). Looked up from germline, CDR1 is SGHAT and CDR2 is FQDESV (reference sequence). The V end was cut by 5 bases, the J end by 5 bases, with 11 bases between. There are 13 residues in the CDR3. CDR3 in amino acids: CASSPWGGDTQYF. CDR3 in DNA: TGTGCCAGCAGCCCATGGGGAGGAGATACGCAGTATTTT. The full variable domain, with the rest looked up from reference TRBV11-1 and TRBJ2-3, is EAEVAQSPRYKITEKSQAVAFWCDPISGHATLYWYRQILGQGPELLVQFQDESVVDDSQLPKDRFSAERLKGVDSTLKIQPAELGDSAMYLCASSPWGGDTQYFGPGTRLTVL.

This clone was recorded only once. The chain recombines TRBV21-1 with TRBJ2-1; the D call TRBD2 from the table was never checked on the DNA. TRBV21-1 is tagged as a pseudogene. CDR3 length: 15 amino acids. The CDR3 sequence: CASSLRSGTYNEQFF. Here the CDR3 DNA reads TGTGCCAGCAGCCTACGAAGCGGTACCTACAATGAGCAGTTCTTC.

The V gene is TRBV6-2 or TRBV6-3, the J gene TRBJ2-2, with a weak D call TRBD2 (6 bases). This CDR3 has 14 residues. V lost 5 bases and J 2 bases, leaving 9 bases between the germline ends. Looked up from germline, CDR1 is MNHEY and CDR2 is SVGEGT. The CDR3 loop reads CASSRDFNTGELFF. DNA of the CDR3: TGTGCCAGCAGTCGGGACTTTAACACCGGGGAGCTGTTTTTT.

The chain couples TRBV7-9 to TRBJ1-5; 8 bases are shared with TRBD1. V dropped 5 bases and J dropped 6; count of bases not matched to a gene: 3. Germline V gene lookup returns CDR1 SEHNR and CDR2 FQNEAQ (reference sequence). This CDR3 has 13 amino acids. CDR3: CASSNGQGQPQHF. The CDR3 DNA is TGTGCCAGCAGCAACGGACAGGGTCAGCCCCAGCATTTT. Together with reference TRBV7-9 and TRBJ1-5, the CDR3 gives the full variable domain: DTGVSQNPRHKITKRGQNVTFRCDPISEHNRLYWYRQTLGQGPEFLTYFQNEAQLEKSRLLSDRFSAERPKGSFSTLEIQRTEQGDSAMYLCASSNGQGQPQHFGDGTRLSIL.

The chain couples TRBV4-3 to TRBJ2-7; TRBD1 matches 9 bases. The junction had 6 bases not matched to a gene; V was cut back by 0 bases and J by 3 bases. CDR3 size: 16 residues. Germline CDR1 and CDR2: LGHNA and YSLEER. In DNA, the CDR3 is TGCGCCAGCAGCCAAGATCTGTTGACAGGGGGCTACGAGCAGTACTTC. Its protein is CASSQDLLTGGYEQYF.

CDR3 amino acids: CASSIGGTVGETQYF. In nucleotides, the CDR3 is TGTGCCAGTAGTATAGGTGGGACAGTCGGGGAGACCCAGTACTTC. The rearrangement joins TRBV19 to TRBJ2-5; 7 bases are shared with TRBD1. Germline assignment: CDR1 LNHDA and CDR2 SQIVND (reference sequence). The CDR3 consists of 15 residues. V lost 1 base to trimming and J lost 5 bases; unmatched junction nucleotides: 7.

This chain joins TRBV5-5 and TRBJ1-4; unclear D gene. Trimming took 5 bases from V and 9 from J, leaving 17 bases between them. Germline CDR1 SGHKS, CDR2 YYEKEE (reference sequence). This CDR3 comprises 14 residues. The CDR3 DNA sequence: TGTGCCAGCAGGCAAACCCACGGGGAGCAAAAACTGTTTTTT. Protein: CASRQTHGEQKLFF. The full variable domain, completed using reference TRBV5-5 and TRBJ1-4, is DAGVTQSPTHLIKTRGQQVTLRCSPISGHKSVSWYQQVLGQGPQFIFQYYEKEERGRGNFPDRFSARQFPNYSSELNVNALLLGDSALYLCASRQTHGEQKLFFGSGTQLSVL.

This chain links TRBV19 with TRBJ1-5; tentative D call: TRBD1 (5 bases). Trimming took off 8 bases at V and 6 bases at J, with 17 bases between the two ends. The CDR3 extends over 14 amino acids. Germline V gives CDR1 LNHDA, CDR2 SQIVND (reference sequence). The DNA of the CDR3 is TGTGCCAGTGGACGGTCGGGGGGAGTTCAGCCCCAGCATTTT. It is translated as CASGRSGGVQPQHF.

V and J are TRBV7-3 and TRBJ2-7, with 7 bases aligning to TRBD1. The CDR3 has 15 amino acids. Germline trimming cut 5 bases from V and 0 bases from J; bases unmatched to any gene: 7. Germline V lookup: CDR1 SGHTA, CDR2 FQGTGA. CDR3 DNA: TGTGCCAGCAGCCTCGGACAGGAACCCTCCTACGAGCAGTACTTC. It yields the protein CASSLGQEPSYEQYF. Using reference TRBV7-3 and TRBJ2-7 for the parts outside the CDR3, the full variable domain is GAGVSQTPSNKVTEKGKYVELRCDPISGHTALYWYRQSLGQGPEFLIYFQGTGAADDSGLPNDRFFAVRPEGSVSTLKIQRTERGDSAVYLCASSLGQEPSYEQYFGPGTRLTVT.

The genes are TRBV5-1 and TRBJ1-2, with 7 bases that match TRBD1. The ends lost 3 bases at V and 4 bases at J; junction bases unmatched: 18. The CDR3 is made up of 18 amino acids. The V gene's germline CDR1 is SGHRS and CDR2 YFSETQ. The CDR3 region has the DNA TGCGCCAGCAGCTCACAGAGGCAGGGGGAGCCGGTGGGCTATGGCTACACCTTC. Encoded protein: CASSSQRQGEPVGYGYTF.